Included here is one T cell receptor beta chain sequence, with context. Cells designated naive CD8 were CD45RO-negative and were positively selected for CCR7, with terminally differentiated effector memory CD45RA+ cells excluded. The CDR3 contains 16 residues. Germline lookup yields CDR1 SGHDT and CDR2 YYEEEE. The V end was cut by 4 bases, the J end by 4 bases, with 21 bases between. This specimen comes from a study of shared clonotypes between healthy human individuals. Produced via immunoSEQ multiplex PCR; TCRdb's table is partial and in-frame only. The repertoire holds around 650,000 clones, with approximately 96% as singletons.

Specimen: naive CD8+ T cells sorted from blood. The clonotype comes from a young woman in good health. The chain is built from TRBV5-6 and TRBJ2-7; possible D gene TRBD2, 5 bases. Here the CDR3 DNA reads TGTGCCAGCAGCGCTGAGGGTACTCTCCATTTATACGAGCAGTACTTC. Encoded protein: CASSAEGTLHLYEQYF.